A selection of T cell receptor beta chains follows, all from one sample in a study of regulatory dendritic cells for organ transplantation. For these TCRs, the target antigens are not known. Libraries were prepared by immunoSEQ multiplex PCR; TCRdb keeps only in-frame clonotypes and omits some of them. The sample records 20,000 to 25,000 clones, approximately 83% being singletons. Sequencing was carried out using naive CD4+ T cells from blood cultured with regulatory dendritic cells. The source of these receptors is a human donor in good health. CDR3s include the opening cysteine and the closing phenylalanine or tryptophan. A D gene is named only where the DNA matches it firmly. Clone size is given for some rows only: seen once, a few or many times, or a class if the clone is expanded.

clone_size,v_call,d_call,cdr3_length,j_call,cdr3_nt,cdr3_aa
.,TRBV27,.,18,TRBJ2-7,TGTGCCAGCAGTTTATTCGGTTCCAGGGGAGGAGACTCCTACGAGCAGTACTTC,CASSLFGSRGGDSYEQYF
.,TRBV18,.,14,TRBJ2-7,TGTGCCAGCTCACCAAGGACTCATACCTACGAGCAGTACTTC,CASSPRTHTYEQYF
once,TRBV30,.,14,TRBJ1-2,TGTGCCTGGAGTACCTCACGGGTCGGCTATGGCTACACCTTC,CAWSTSRVGYGYTF
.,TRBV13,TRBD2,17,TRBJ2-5,TGTGCCAGCAGCTTAGAAGGGCTAGCGGGGGGACAAGAGACCCAGTACTTC,CASSLEGLAGGQETQYF
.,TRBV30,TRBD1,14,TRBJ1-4,TGTGCCTGGAGTCGAGACAGGGAGAGGGAAAAACTGTTTTTT,CAWSRDREREKLFF
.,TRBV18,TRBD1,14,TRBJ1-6,TGTGCCAGCTCACCATTGGGACAGAATTCACCCCTCCACTTT,CASSPLGQNSPLHF
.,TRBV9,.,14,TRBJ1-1,TGTGCCAGCAGCCTGGGGGCCATGAACACTGAAGCTTTCTTT,CASSLGAMNTEAFF
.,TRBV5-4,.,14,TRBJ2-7,TGTGCCAGCAGCCCGATCCGGGCCGCAGGCGAGCAGTACTTC,CASSPIRAAGEQYF
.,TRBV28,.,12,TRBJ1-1,TGTGCCAGCAGTTTTAGAGGGGCCATGGCTTTCTTT,CASSFRGAMAFF
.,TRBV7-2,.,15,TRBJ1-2,TGTGCCAGCAGCTCTTCCAGGGAGGGTTCTTATGGCTACACCTTC,CASSSSREGSYGYTF
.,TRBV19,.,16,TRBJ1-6,TGTGCCAGTAGTATCGCGGCTCGGGGATCTGATTCACCCCTCCACTTT,CASSIAARGSDSPLHF
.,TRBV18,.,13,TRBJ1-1,TGTGCCAGCTCACTCCGGACAGATTCGGAAGCTTTCTTT,CASSLRTDSEAFF
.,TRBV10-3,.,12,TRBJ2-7,TGTGCCATCAGCGAAGACAATTTCCGTCTGTACTTC,CAISEDNFRLYF
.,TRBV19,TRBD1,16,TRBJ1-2,TGTGCCAGTAGTACAGGGGGCGCGTTCCCCTCAAGTGGCTACACCTTC,CASSTGGAFPSSGYTF
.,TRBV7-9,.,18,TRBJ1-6,TGTGCCAGCAGCACAAACACCTCCGGGACATCTGATAATTCACCCCTCCACTTT,CASSTNTSGTSDNSPLHF
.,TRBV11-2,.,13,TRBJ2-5,TGTGCCAGCAGCCTTTACCCTGGGGAGACCCAGTACTTC,CASSLYPGETQYF
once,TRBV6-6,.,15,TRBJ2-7,TGTGCCAGCAGTTGGGCCTCAACGGGGGCAAGCGAGCAGTACTTC,CASSWASTGASEQYF
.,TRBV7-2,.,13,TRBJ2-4,TGTGCCAGCAGCTTAGGGGCCAGTAACATTCAGTACTTC,CASSLGASNIQYF
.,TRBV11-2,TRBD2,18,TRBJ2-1,TGTGCCAGCAGCTTATCTCGGTCTGGTTTAGCGGGAGTTAATGAGCAGTTCTTC,CASSLSRSGLAGVNEQFF
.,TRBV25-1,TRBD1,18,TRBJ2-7,TGTGCCAGCAGTTCCGGGACAGGATCAAGCCGAGGGCCCTACGAGCAGTACTTC,CASSSGTGSSRGPYEQYF
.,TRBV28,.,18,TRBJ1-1,TGTGCCAGCAGTTTCGTGGTGGGAGGGGAGGTCCAGAACACTGAAGCTTTCTTT,CASSFVVGGEVQNTEAFF
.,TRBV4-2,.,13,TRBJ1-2,TGTGCCAGCAGCCAATCAGGGTTCTATGGCTACACCTTC,CASSQSGFYGYTF
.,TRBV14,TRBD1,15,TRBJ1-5,TGTGCCAGCAACACCGGGACAGATAGCAATCAGCCCCAGCATTTT,CASNTGTDSNQPQHF
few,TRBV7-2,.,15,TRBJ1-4,TGTGCCAGCAGCTCTTCAGGGACCACGAACGAAAAACTGTTTTTT,CASSSSGTTNEKLFF
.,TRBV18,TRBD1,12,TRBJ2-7,TGTGCCAGCTCACCGGACAGGGACGAGCAGTACTTC,CASSPDRDEQYF
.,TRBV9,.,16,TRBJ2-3,TGTGCCAGCAGCGCCGGACTGTATACTAGCACAGATACGCAGTATTTT,CASSAGLYTSTDTQYF
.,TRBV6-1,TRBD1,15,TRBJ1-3,TGTGCCAGCAGTGGACAGGGGTTCTTTGGAAACACCATATATTTT,CASSGQGFFGNTIYF